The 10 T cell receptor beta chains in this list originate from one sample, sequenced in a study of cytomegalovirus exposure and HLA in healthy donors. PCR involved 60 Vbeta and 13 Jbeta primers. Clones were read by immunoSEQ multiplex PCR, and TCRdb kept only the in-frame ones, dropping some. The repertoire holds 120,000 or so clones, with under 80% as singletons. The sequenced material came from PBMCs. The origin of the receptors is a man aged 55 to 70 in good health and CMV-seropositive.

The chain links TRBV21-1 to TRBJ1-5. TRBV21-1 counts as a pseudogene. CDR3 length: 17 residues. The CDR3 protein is CASSKDRGGVSNQPQHF. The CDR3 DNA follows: TGTGCCAGCAGCAAAGATCGGGGAGGGGTGAGCAATCAGCCCCAGCATTTT.

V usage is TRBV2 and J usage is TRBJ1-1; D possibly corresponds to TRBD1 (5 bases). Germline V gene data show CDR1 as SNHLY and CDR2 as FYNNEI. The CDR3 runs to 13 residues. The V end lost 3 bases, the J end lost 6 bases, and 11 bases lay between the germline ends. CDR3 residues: CASSDEWGSEAFF. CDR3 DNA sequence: TGTGCCAGCAGTGACGAGTGGGGCTCTGAAGCTTTCTTT.

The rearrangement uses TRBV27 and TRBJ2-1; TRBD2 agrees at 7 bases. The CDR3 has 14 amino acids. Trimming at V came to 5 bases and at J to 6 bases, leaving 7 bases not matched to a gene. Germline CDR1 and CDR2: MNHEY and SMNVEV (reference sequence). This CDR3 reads CASSPLGGLNEQFF. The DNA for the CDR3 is TGTGCCAGCAGTCCGCTGGGAGGGCTCAATGAGCAGTTCTTC.

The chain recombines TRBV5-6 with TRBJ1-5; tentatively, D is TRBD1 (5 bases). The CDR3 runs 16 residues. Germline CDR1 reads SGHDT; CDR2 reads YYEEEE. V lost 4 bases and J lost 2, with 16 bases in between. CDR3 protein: CASSQRPGSGNQPQHF. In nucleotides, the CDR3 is TGTGCCAGCAGCCAGCGACCAGGGTCCGGCAATCAGCCCCAGCATTTT.

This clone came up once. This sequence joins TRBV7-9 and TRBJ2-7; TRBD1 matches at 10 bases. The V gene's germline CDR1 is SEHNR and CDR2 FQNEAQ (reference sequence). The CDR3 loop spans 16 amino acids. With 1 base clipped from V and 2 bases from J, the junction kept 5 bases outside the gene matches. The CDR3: CASSLGGTGAPYEQYF. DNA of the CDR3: TGTGCCAGCAGCTTAGGGGGGACAGGGGCCCCCTACGAGCAGTACTTC.

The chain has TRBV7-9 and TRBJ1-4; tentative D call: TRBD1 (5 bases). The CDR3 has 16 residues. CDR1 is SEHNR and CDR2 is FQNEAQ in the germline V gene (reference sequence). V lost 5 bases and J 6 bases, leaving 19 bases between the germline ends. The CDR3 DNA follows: TGTGCCAGCAGCCTAAGTCGCCCTGGAGGGGATGAAAAACTGTTTTTT. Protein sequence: CASSLSRPGGDEKLFF.

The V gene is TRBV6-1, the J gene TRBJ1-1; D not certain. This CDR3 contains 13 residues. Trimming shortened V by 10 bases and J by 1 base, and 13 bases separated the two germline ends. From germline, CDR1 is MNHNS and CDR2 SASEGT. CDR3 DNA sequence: TGTGCCAACACAGTTGGAGGGAACACTGAAGCTTTCTTT. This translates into CANTVGGNTEAFF.

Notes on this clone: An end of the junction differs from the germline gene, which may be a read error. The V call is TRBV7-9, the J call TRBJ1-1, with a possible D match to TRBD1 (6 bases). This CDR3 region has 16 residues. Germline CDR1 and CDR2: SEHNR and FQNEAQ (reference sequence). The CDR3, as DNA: TGTTCCAGCAGCCACCGAGACGGCGGGGGCCACACTGAAGCTTTCTTT. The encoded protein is CSSSHRDGGGHTEAFF.

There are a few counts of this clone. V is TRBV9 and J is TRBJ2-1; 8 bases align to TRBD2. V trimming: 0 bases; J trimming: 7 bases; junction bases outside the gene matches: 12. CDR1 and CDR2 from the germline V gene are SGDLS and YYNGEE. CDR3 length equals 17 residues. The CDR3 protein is CASSVAWASGSANEQFF. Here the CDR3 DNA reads TGTGCCAGCAGCGTAGCTTGGGCGAGCGGGAGTGCTAATGAGCAGTTCTTC.

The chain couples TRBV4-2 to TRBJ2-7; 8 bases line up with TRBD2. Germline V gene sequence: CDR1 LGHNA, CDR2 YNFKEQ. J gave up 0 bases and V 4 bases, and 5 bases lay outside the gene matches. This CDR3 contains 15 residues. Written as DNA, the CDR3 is TGTGCCAGCAGCCTTAGCGGGATCGACTCCTACGAGCAGTACTTC. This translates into CASSLSGIDSYEQYF.